This TCR beta chain derives from a study of cytomegalovirus exposure and HLA in healthy donors. J was trimmed by 5 bases and V by 0 bases; bases with no gene match: 5. This CDR3 has 15 amino acids. CDR1 is GTSNPN and CDR2 is SVGIG in the germline V gene (reference sequence). This clone has only a few counts. Its antigen is unidentified. The study's findings and limits: TCR beta chain V- and J-gene trimming was linked, in a later analysis, to a missense variant in DCLRE1C.

Amplification used 60 Vbeta primers and 13 Jbeta primers. The data were produced by immunoSEQ multiplex PCR, yet TCRdb's version contains in-frame clones alone and is incomplete. The table records fewer than 70,000 clones, about 70% of them present only once. Sample: PBMCs. This TCR came from a woman aged 30 to 39 in good health and CMV-seronegative. The rearrangement joins TRBV30 to TRBJ1-4; 8 bases are a match to TRBD1. The CDR3 nucleotides read TGTGCCTGGAGTGTACCGGACAGGGTGAATGAAAAACTGTTTTTT. Its translation: CAWSVPDRVNEKLFF.